The 27 T cell receptor beta chains reported below all come from one sample, sequenced in a study of blood T cells in healthy people across ages. A second 7 to 11 cycle PCR used barcoded and J-beta primers. TCRdb reprocessed the 5' RACE reads via MiXCR and lists one record per CDR3 protein. In the table there are 710,000 or so distinct CDR3 sequences, 22% of which are singletons. Input material: blood. The receptors originated from a man in his 70s in good health.

This clonotype was detected a few times. The chain uses TRBV19 and TRBJ1-1; TRBD1 matches at 11 bases. The V gene end was trimmed by 5 bases and the J gene end by 7 bases; junction bases not matched to a gene: 12. The CDR3 spans 16 residues. Germline CDR1 LNHDA, CDR2 SQIVND (reference sequence). The CDR3 bases are TGTGCCAGTAGTTTGGGAACCGGGACAGGGGGATTTGAAGCTTTCTTT. As protein: CASSLGTGTGGFEAFF.

CDR3 DNA: TGCAGTGCTTTTACACAGGGGGGCAGTAATGAAAAACTGTTTTTT. It yields the protein CSAFTQGGSNEKLFF. The chain combines TRBV20-1 with TRBJ1-4; 8 bases agree with TRBD1. This CDR3 is 15 amino acids long. V lost 5 bases, J lost 4 bases, and 9 bases stayed unmatched. CDR1 and CDR2 from the germline V gene are DFQATT and SNEGSKA (reference sequence).

The chain couples TRBV5-1 to TRBJ1-2, with 10 bases aligning to TRBD1. J was trimmed by 1 base and V by 3 bases; bases with no gene match: 0. CDR1 is SGHRS, CDR2 YFSETQ, per germline. The CDR3 is 14 residues long. CDR3 in amino acids: CASSWTGGNYGYTF. The CDR3 DNA sequence: TGCGCCAGCAGCTGGACAGGGGGTAACTATGGCTACACCTTC.

This clonotype was counted at least ten times. The chain carries TRBV24-1 and TRBJ2-1; the match to TRBD1 covers 10 bases. Germline V lookup: CDR1 KGHDR, CDR2 SFDVKD. The CDR3 has 16 residues. Germline trimming cut 2 bases from V and 4 bases from J; bases unmatched to any gene: 4. CDR3 sequence reads: CATSDSGTGEYNEQFF. The DNA of the CDR3 is TGTGCCACCAGTGATTCCGGGACAGGGGAGTACAATGAGCAGTTCTTC.

This clonotype was picked up a small number of times. This chain joins TRBV6-5 and TRBJ1-2; possible D gene TRBD1, 6 bases. The CDR3 is 17 amino acids. The germline CDR1 and CDR2 sequences are MNHEY and SVGAGI. V gave up 0 bases and J gave up 2 bases, with 16 bases separating them. CDR3 loop: CASSYSGVGGSNYGYTF. In DNA, the CDR3 is TGTGCCAGCAGTTACTCCGGTGTAGGGGGGTCGAACTATGGCTACACCTTC.

This clonotype was counted between two and nine times. The V and J genes are TRBV20-1 and TRBJ1-2; 8 bases fit TRBD1. Germline V CDR1 and CDR2: DFQATT, SNEGSKA (reference sequence). V dropped 3 bases and J dropped 1; count of bases not matched to a gene: 10. The CDR3 sequence is 16 residues long. DNA of the CDR3: TGCAGTGCTAGGGGGTTAGGACAGGGAATTAACTATGGCTACACCTTC. This codes for CSARGLGQGINYGYTF.

V is TRBV20-1 and J is TRBJ1-2, with TRBD1 matching over 9 bases. Germline CDR1 and CDR2: DFQATT and SNEGSKA (reference sequence). This CDR3 is built from 14 residues. J was trimmed by 5 bases and V by 3 bases; bases with no gene match: 7. Here the CDR3 DNA reads TGCAGTGCTAGTGGGGACAGGGTTGGGTATGGCTACACCTTC. Translation: CSASGDRVGYGYTF.

This clonotype was seen more than once but under ten times. The chain links TRBV5-1 to TRBJ1-1; 11 bases match TRBD1. V lost 3 bases, J lost 8 bases, and 12 bases stayed unmatched. Germline CDR1 and CDR2: SGHRS and YFSETQ. The CDR3 consists of 16 residues. The CDR3 sequence: CASSSRGTGGGLEAFF. For the CDR3, the DNA is TGCGCCAGCAGCTCACGAGGGACAGGGGGAGGCTTAGAAGCTTTCTTT.

This clonotype was observed once. The J gene is TRBJ2-7, the V gene TRBV14; 7 bases align to TRBD1. CDR1 is SGHDN, CDR2 FVKESK, per germline. V lost 4 bases, J lost 2 bases, and 8 bases stayed unmatched. CDR3 length equals 15 residues. The CDR3 DNA reads TGTGCCAGCAGCCTTATTCAAGGGGGCCCCTACGAGCAGTACTTC. Protein product: CASSLIQGGPYEQYF. Full variable domain (rest looked up from reference TRBV14 and TRBJ2-7): EAGVTQFPSHSVIEKGQTVTLRCDPISGHDNLYWYRRVMGKEIKFLLHFVKESKQDESGMPNNRFLAERTGGTYSTLKVQPAELEDSGVYFCASSLIQGGPYEQYFGPGTRLTVT.

This clonotype appeared a few times. The chain carries TRBV15 and TRBJ1-4; D remains ambiguous. The CDR3 is 14 residues long. V lost 2 bases and J 8 bases, leaving 12 bases between the germline ends. CDR1 LNHNV and CDR2 YYDKDF come from the germline V gene (reference sequence). In nucleotides, the CDR3 is TGTGCCACCAGCAGAATGAGCGGGCGGGAAAAACTGTTTTTT. Residues: CATSRMSGREKLFF.

The chain joins TRBV20-1 to TRBJ1-4; no definite D call. This CDR3 is 18 amino acids long. Per the germline V gene, CDR1 is DFQATT and CDR2 is SNEGSKA (reference sequence). Trimming cost V 4 bases and J 0 bases, with 21 bases left between them. The CDR3 sequence is CSANGPGYTLATNEKLFF. The CDR3 DNA reads TGCAGTGCTAACGGGCCGGGTTATACGCTTGCAACTAATGAAAAACTGTTTTTT.

This rearrangement joins TRBV27 to TRBJ1-4; the match to TRBD1 covers 7 bases. The CDR3 loop spans 15 amino acids. V shed 2 bases and J 6 bases; nucleotides not matched to a gene: 6. Germline V gene data show CDR1 as MNHEY and CDR2 as SMNVEV (reference sequence). The CDR3 reads CASSLGGQRYEKLFF. CDR3 sequence (DNA): TGTGCCAGCAGTTTAGGGGGACAGAGATATGAAAAACTGTTTTTT.

This clonotype was picked up a small number of times. The gene calls are TRBV20-1 and TRBJ1-1, with unresolved D. Germline V gives CDR1 DFQATT, CDR2 SNEGSKA (reference sequence). V was cut by 5 bases and J by 3 bases, with 13 bases left in between. The CDR3 has 13 amino acids. The CDR3 DNA reads as TGCAGTGCTTCCTCACAAGTGGACACTGAAGCTTTCTTT. Translated, it gives CSASSQVDTEAFF.

A note on this clonotype: At one boundary the junction diverges from the germline segment, which might be a read error. The rearrangement links TRBV5-1 to TRBJ2-3; no clear D. Germline assignment: CDR1 SGHRS and CDR2 YFSETQ. The CDR3 is 14 amino acids. Here the CDR3 reads CASSLAPDLDTQYF. CDR3 in DNA: TGCGCCAGCAGCTTGGCCCCCGACTTAGATACGCAGTACTTT.

The chain recombines TRBV18 with TRBJ2-5, with 7 bases lining up with TRBD1. Germline loops: CDR1 KGHSH, CDR2 LQKENI. Trimming removed 0 bases from V and 9 bases from J; junction bases left unmatched: 13. The CDR3 loop spans 16 amino acids. This chain's CDR3 is CASSPPTGTTRDSQYF. In DNA form, the CDR3 reads TGTGCCAGCTCACCACCGACAGGGACCACAAGAGATTCCCAGTACTTC.

This clonotype has ten or more counts. The chain links TRBV28 to TRBJ2-3; TRBD1 or TRBD2 may be the D gene (5 bases each). The germline V gene has CDR1 MDHEN and CDR2 SYDVKM. Trimming took off 5 bases at V and 2 bases at J, with 17 bases between the two ends. The CDR3 spans 16 residues. This CDR3 is CASSPGLTRVTDTQYF. The CDR3 coding sequence is TGTGCCAGCAGTCCCGGACTCACCAGGGTCACAGATACGCAGTATTTT.

The chain couples TRBV5-1 to TRBJ2-3, with D tentatively TRBD1 or TRBD2 (5 bases each). The CDR3 totals 15 residues. CDR1 is SGHRS, CDR2 YFSETQ, per germline. V lost 1 base and J 2 bases, leaving 11 bases between the germline ends. As DNA, the CDR3 is TGCGCCAGCAGCTTGACGGGACCATACACAGATACGCAGTATTTT. Its protein product is CASSLTGPYTDTQYF.

The chain is built from TRBV6-5 and TRBJ1-1, with D perhaps matching TRBD1 (5 bases). Germline CDR1 is MNHEY and CDR2 is SVGAGI. This CDR3 contains 14 residues. V was trimmed by 8 bases and J by 1 base, leaving 14 bases between them. Here the CDR3 DNA reads TGTGCCAGCCACCGGGGACCCTCGAACACTGAAGCTTTCTTT. Translation: CASHRGPSNTEAFF.

This clonotype was counted between two and nine times. This sequence joins TRBV28 and TRBJ2-7; 16 bases agree with TRBD2. Germline lookup yields CDR1 MDHEN and CDR2 SYDVKM. The junction had 15 bases not matched to a gene; V was cut back by 8 bases and J by 5 bases. There are 18 residues in the CDR3. The CDR3 loop is CASGSPGTSGGAIHEQYF. The CDR3 bases are TGTGCCAGCGGATCTCCCGGGACTAGCGGGGGGGCGATCCACGAGCAGTACTTC.

A few counts support this clonotype. V is TRBV7-2 and J is TRBJ1-2; 9 bases agree with TRBD1. Looked up from germline, CDR1 is SGHTA and CDR2 is FQGNSA. Losses at the gene ends were 5 bases for V and 0 bases for J; bases not matched to a gene: 10. The CDR3 totals 17 residues. The CDR3 sequence is CASSVGQGTRSNYGYTF. The CDR3 DNA sequence: TGTGCCAGCAGCGTTGGACAGGGGACCCGATCTAACTATGGCTACACCTTC.

This clonotype was recorded a few times. J is TRBJ1-1 and V is TRBV6-1; D may be TRBD1 (6 bases). CDR1 and CDR2 (germline): MNHNS, SASEGT. The V and J ends lost 0 bases and 5 bases respectively, with 10 bases between them. CDR3 size: 14 residues. CDR3: CASSEATGLTEAFF. The CDR3 nucleotides read TGTGCCAGCAGTGAAGCAACAGGGCTTACTGAAGCTTTCTTT.

This clonotype was counted a few times. The V call is TRBV5-1, the J call TRBJ2-1; TRBD2 is a possible D gene (5 bases). CDR3 length: 14 residues. Germline loops: CDR1 SGHRS, CDR2 YFSETQ. Trimming left V 5 bases short and J 8 bases short, with 17 bases between. This chain's CDR3 is CASSLIYGEHEQFF. Here the CDR3 DNA reads TGCGCCAGCAGTCTGATTTACGGGGAACATGAGCAGTTCTTC.

This clonotype was found a few times. The chain carries TRBV3-1 and TRBJ2-1; 8 bases agree with TRBD2. The CDR3 totals 14 residues. The germline V gene encodes CDR1 LGHDT and CDR2 YNNKEL (reference sequence). V lost 5 bases and J lost 9; bases outside the gene matches: 9. CDR3 sequence: CASSSGGPTAEQFF. The CDR3 bases are TGTGCCAGCAGCTCGGGGGGGCCTACGGCTGAGCAGTTCTTC.

The chain uses TRBV7-2 and TRBJ2-3, with a weak D call TRBD1 (5 bases). The CDR3 is made up of 13 amino acids. V lost 7 bases, J lost 5 bases, and 13 bases lay in between. Germline CDR1 reads SGHTA; CDR2 reads FQGNSA. CDR3 region: CASTQAGLDTQYF. Written as DNA, the CDR3 is TGTGCCAGCACCCAGGCAGGGTTAGATACGCAGTATTTT.

This clonotype was seen a handful of times. The rearrangement links TRBV20-1 to TRBJ2-1; the match to TRBD2 covers 7 bases. This CDR3 spans 13 amino acids. CDR1 is DFQATT, CDR2 SNEGSKA, per germline (reference sequence). The ends lost 8 bases at V and 3 bases at J; junction bases unmatched: 7. The CDR3 DNA follows: TGCAGTTCCAGCGGGGTCCTCTACAATGAGCAGTTCTTC. Protein: CSSSGVLYNEQFF.

The V and J genes are TRBV6-5 and TRBJ2-5, with unresolved D. Matching the DNA end better, TRBJ2-1 makes the J call doubtful. This CDR3 has 14 amino acids. Germline-derived CDR1 and CDR2 are MNHEY and SVGAGI. CDR3 sequence reads: CASSYSRSSNEQFF. The DNA of the CDR3 is TGTGCCAGCAGTTACTCTCGGAGCTCCAATGAGCAGTTCTTC.

This clonotype has just a few counts. The rearrangement links TRBV10-2 to TRBJ2-5, with 7 positions matching TRBD1. The J call may not be correct, given that the DNA end is closer to TRBJ2-7. The CDR3 is 13 amino acids. Germline assignment: CDR1 WSHSY and CDR2 SAAADI. CDR3 in DNA: TGCGCCAGCAGCCCCGGGACAGACTACGAGCAGTACGTC. The encoded protein is CASSPGTDYEQYV.